These 10 T cell receptor beta chains came from one sample sequenced in a study of T cell responses to AZD1222 COVID-19 vaccine (dated by TCRdb to about 2021). Preparation of the library involved the immunoSEQ multiplex PCR assay. TCRdb stores this immuneACCESS table with in-frame sequences only. Part of the clones is absent; in the studies checked, under half of the shortfall reflects unresolved V genes, and no reason is known for the rest. Within this sample are around 72,000 clones, with around 90% of them counted one time only. The top ten clones comprise around 24% of the sample. The sample's time point label is to be understood as: baseline before first vaccination. The sample here was peripheral blood, taken on day 0 of AZD1222 vaccination. These receptors were obtained from an adult in good health.

The V call is TRBV7-2, the J call TRBJ1-2; 8 bases align to TRBD1. CDR1 and CDR2 (germline): SGHTA, FQGNSA. The ends lost 5 bases at V and 0 bases at J; junction bases unmatched: 5. The CDR3 totals 15 residues. The CDR3 DNA reads as TGTGCCAGCAGCGTCCGACAGGGGACTAACTATGGCTACACCTTC. It is translated as CASSVRQGTNYGYTF.

The chain employs TRBV13 and TRBJ2-7, with a weak D call TRBD1 (5 bases). The V gene's germline CDR1 is PRHDT and CDR2 FYEKMQ (reference sequence). CDR3 length equals 15 residues. V lost 0 bases and J lost 0, with 9 bases in between. CDR3 sequence reads: CASSLGGHVSYEQYF. The CDR3, as DNA: TGTGCCAGCAGCTTAGGGGGGCACGTCTCCTACGAGCAGTACTTC.

The DNA for the CDR3 is TGTGCCACCGGACAGACCAACACTGAAGCTTTCTTT. Protein: CATGQTNTEAFF. This chain uses TRBV2 with TRBJ1-1, with a tentative D call TRBD1 (6 bases). The germline V and J ends were trimmed by 10 bases and 2 bases, with 11 bases remaining between them. The CDR3 length is 12 residues. Per germline, CDR1 SNHLY and CDR2 FYNNEI.

The chain uses TRBV3-1 (or the pseudogene TRBV3-2) and TRBJ2-3; 7 bases fit TRBD1. CDR1 and CDR2 (germline): LGHDT, YNNKEL (reference sequence). This CDR3 is 17 amino acids long. V shed 0 bases, J shed 0 bases, and the junction held 6 bases outside the gene matches. The CDR3 DNA sequence: TGTGCCAGCAGCCAAGACTGGGACAGCGGTAGCACAGATACGCAGTATTTT. Translation gives CASSQDWDSGSTDTQYF.

V is TRBV7-9 and J is TRBJ2-2, with D unresolved. V shed 5 bases and J shed 6 bases, with 7 bases lying between them. The CDR3 runs to 12 residues. Germline V gene sequence: CDR1 SEHNR, CDR2 FQNEAQ (reference sequence). CDR3: CASSLMAGELFF. The CDR3 DNA reads TGTGCCAGCAGCCTGATGGCCGGGGAGCTGTTTTTT.

The J gene is TRBJ2-1, the V gene TRBV5-8, with TRBD2 matching 10 bases. Germline loops: CDR1 SGHTS, CDR2 YDEGEE. The CDR3 consists of 15 residues. After removal of 0 bases from V and 9 bases from J, the junction contained 6 bases not matched to a gene. The CDR3 reads CASSLGTSGAGEQFF. CDR3 coding DNA: TGTGCCAGCAGCTTGGGGACTAGCGGAGCAGGTGAGCAGTTCTTC. The complete variable domain, with remaining parts taken from reference TRBV5-8 and TRBJ2-1, reads EAGVTQSPTHLIKTRGQQATLRCSPISGHTSVYWYQQALGLGLQFLLWYDEGEERNRGNFPPRFSGRQFPNYSSELNVNALELEDSALYLCASSLGTSGAGEQFFGPGTRLTVL.

This chain joins TRBV29-1 and TRBJ2-2, with no clear D. This CDR3 is 14 amino acids long. V lost 5 bases and J 7 bases, leaving 17 bases between the germline ends. Germline V CDR1 and CDR2: SQVTM, ANQGSEA. Here the CDR3 DNA reads TGCAGCGTTAAGAGTCAGGATGAGAGCGGGGAGCTGTTTTTT. This translates into CSVKSQDESGELFF.

The chain combines TRBV29-1 with TRBJ2-6; D gene uncertain. CDR1 and CDR2 (germline): SQVTM, ANQGSEA. The V and J ends lost 0 bases and 1 base respectively, with 4 bases between them. The CDR3 totals 14 residues. The CDR3 reads CSVEDRSGANVLTF. In nucleotides, the CDR3 is TGCAGCGTTGAAGACAGGTCTGGGGCCAACGTCCTGACTTTC.

This clone showed up just once. The chain is built from TRBV6-5 and TRBJ1-2; no clear D. The germline gives CDR1 MNHEY, CDR2 SVGAGI. The CDR3 runs to 12 residues. Trimming shortened V by 7 bases and J by 0 bases, and 6 bases separated the two germline ends. The CDR3 reads CASTYTNYGYTF. The DNA of the CDR3 is TGTGCCAGCACGTACACTAACTATGGCTACACCTTC.

The chain links TRBV5-1 to TRBJ2-6; D may be TRBD1 (6 bases). V was cut by 8 bases and J by 0 bases, with 15 bases left in between. From germline, CDR1 is SGHRS and CDR2 YFSETQ. The CDR3 totals 16 residues. This chain's CDR3 is CASRQEINSGANVLTF. The CDR3 DNA sequence: TGCGCCAGTCGACAGGAAATAAACTCTGGGGCCAACGTCCTGACTTTC.